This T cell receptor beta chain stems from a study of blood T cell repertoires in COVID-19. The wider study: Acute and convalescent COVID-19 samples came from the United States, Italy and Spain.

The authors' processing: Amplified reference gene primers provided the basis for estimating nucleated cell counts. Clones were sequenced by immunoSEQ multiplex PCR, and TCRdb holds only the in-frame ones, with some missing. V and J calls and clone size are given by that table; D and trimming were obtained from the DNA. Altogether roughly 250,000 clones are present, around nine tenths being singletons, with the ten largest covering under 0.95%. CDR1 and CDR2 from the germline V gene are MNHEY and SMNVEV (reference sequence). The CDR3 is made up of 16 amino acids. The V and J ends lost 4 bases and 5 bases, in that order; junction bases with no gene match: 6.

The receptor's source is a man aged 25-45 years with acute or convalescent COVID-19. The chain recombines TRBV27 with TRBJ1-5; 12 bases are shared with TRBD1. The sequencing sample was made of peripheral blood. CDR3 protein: CASSYTGQGAHQPQHF. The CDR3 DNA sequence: TGTGCCAGCAGTTATACGGGACAGGGGGCACATCAGCCCCAGCATTTT.